Listed here are 26 T cell receptor beta chains from one sample, sequenced in a study of blood T cells in healthy people across ages. The second PCR ran roughly 6 to 11 cycles with a sample-barcoded 5' primer and J-beta primers. Via MiXCR, TCRdb re-called the 5' RACE reads, giving one row per CDR3 protein. The data show roughly 800,000 distinct CDR3 sequences, with roughly 34% seen just once and 13% held by the top ten. Sequencing was carried out using blood. The receptors originated from a man between 18 and 35 years old in good health.

In the case of this clonotype: Possible read error: a much larger clone is one base away. The chain carries TRBV7-2 and TRBJ2-3; 7 nucleotides agree with TRBD2. V lost 2 bases and J lost 1; bases outside the gene matches: 6. The length of the CDR3 is 16 residues. Germline values: CDR1 SGHTA, CDR2 FQGNSA. As DNA, the CDR3 is TGTGCCAGCAGCTTAAGTCCTAGCGGACGCACAGATACGCAGTATTTT. This codes for CASSLSPSGRTDTQYF.

There are a few counts of this clonotype. V gene TRBV5-5 combines with J gene TRBJ1-6; D is possibly TRBD1 (5 bases). The CDR3 runs to 16 residues. The germline gives CDR1 SGHKS, CDR2 YYEKEE (reference sequence). V shed 4 bases and J shed 2 bases, with 13 bases lying between them. The CDR3 spells CASSPARGTYNSPLHF. For the CDR3, the DNA is TGTGCCAGCAGCCCGGCCCGGGGCACCTATAATTCACCCCTCCACTTT.

There are many counts of this clonotype. The chain links TRBV6-1 to TRBJ2-7, with TRBD1 identical over 11 bases. The ends lost 10 bases at V and 2 bases at J; junction bases unmatched: 10. CDR3 length: 15 residues. CDR1 is MNHNS and CDR2 is SASEGT in the germline V gene. The CDR3 loop is CATTIGTGGTYEQYF. The CDR3 DNA reads as TGTGCCACCACGATCGGGACAGGGGGTACCTACGAGCAGTACTTC.

This clonotype was picked up a small number of times. This sequence joins TRBV4-2 and TRBJ2-3; D perhaps matches TRBD2 (7 bases). This CDR3 spans 16 amino acids. Germline CDR1 reads LGHNA; CDR2 reads YNFKEQ. V was cut by 1 base and J by 8 bases, with 19 bases left in between. The DNA for the CDR3 is TGTGCCAGCAGCCAAGGGGAGGGGGGCCCACCACGTACGCAGTATTTT. This codes for CASSQGEGGPPRTQYF.

This clonotype was counted between two and nine times. This chain uses TRBV2 with TRBJ1-1; TRBD1 is a possible D gene (6 bases). CDR1 SNHLY and CDR2 FYNNEI come from the germline V gene. The CDR3 covers 15 residues. V was trimmed by 1 base and J by 4 bases, leaving 13 bases between them. This CDR3 reads CASSEDLNRATEAFF. For the CDR3, the DNA is TGTGCCAGCAGTGAAGATTTGAACAGGGCCACTGAAGCTTTCTTT.

Regarding this clonotype: One base away lies a much larger clone, so this may be a sequencing read error. V usage is TRBV25-1 and J usage is TRBJ1-2; weak D call: TRBD1 (6 bases). Trimming shortened V by 3 bases and J by 2 bases, and 10 bases separated the two germline ends. Per the germline V gene, CDR1 is MGHDK and CDR2 is SYGVNS. The CDR3 length is 14 residues. The CDR3 DNA sequence: TGTGCCAGCAGTGACAGGGGAGGGAACTATGGCTACACCTTC. Translation gives CASSDRGGNYGYTF.

To note about this clonotype: The germline gene is not matched at one end of the junction; a read error may be the cause. V is TRBV9 and J is TRBJ1-4, with D uncertain. CDR3 length: 15 amino acids. The V gene's germline CDR1 is SGDLS and CDR2 YYNGEE. The CDR3 DNA reads as TGTGCCGGCAGCCATGGTGGGGAAACTAATGAAAAACTGTTTTTT. Translation gives CAGSHGGETNEKLFF. Using reference TRBV9 and TRBJ1-4 for the parts outside the CDR3, the full variable domain is DSGVTQTPKHLITATGQRVTLRCSPRSGDLSVYWYQQSLDQGLQFLIQYYNGEERAKGNILERFSAQQFPDLHSELNLSSLELGDSALYFCAGSHGGETNEKLFFGSGTQLSVL.

The J gene is TRBJ1-2, the V gene TRBV7-9; 7 positions agree with TRBD1. CDR1 and CDR2 from the germline V gene are SEHNR and FQNEAQ (reference sequence). This CDR3 has 15 residues. The V and J ends lost 4 bases and 3 bases, in that order; junction bases with no gene match: 8. CDR3 loop: CASSSTGFVDYGYTF. The DNA of the CDR3 is TGTGCCAGCAGCTCGACAGGGTTCGTAGACTATGGCTACACCTTC.

This clonotype was seen ten or more times. The chain combines TRBV4-3 with TRBJ2-7, with D maybe TRBD2 (5 bases). The germline V and J ends were trimmed by 0 bases and 2 bases, with 11 bases remaining between them. CDR3 length equals 15 residues. In germline, CDR1 is LGHNA, CDR2 YSLEER. This CDR3 reads CASSQDLEGAYEQYF. The CDR3 nucleotides read TGCGCCAGCAGCCAAGATTTAGAGGGAGCCTACGAGCAGTACTTC.

The chain combines TRBV7-8 with TRBJ2-1; no clear D. The CDR3 contains 13 residues. In germline, CDR1 is SGHVS, CDR2 FQNEAQ. Trimming removed 5 bases at V and 9 bases at J, with 14 bases between. Here the CDR3 DNA reads TGTGCCAGCAGCCTCGACCCGGGCGGTGAGCAGTTCTTC. Translation gives CASSLDPGGEQFF.

V gene TRBV6-2 or TRBV6-3 combines with J gene TRBJ2-5; possible D gene TRBD1, 6 bases. Germline lookup yields CDR1 MNHEY and CDR2 SVGEGT. V lost 2 bases and J 3 bases, leaving 10 bases between the germline ends. This CDR3 has 14 residues. In nucleotides, the CDR3 is TGTGCCAGCAGTTACACAGGGACAAAAGAGACCCAGTACTTC. It encodes CASSYTGTKETQYF.

The genes are TRBV7-2 and TRBJ2-7, with D possibly being TRBD1 (6 bases). V was clipped by 1 base and J by 2 bases, with 9 bases between them. The germline CDR1 and CDR2 sequences are SGHTA and FQGNSA. The CDR3 covers 14 residues. The CDR3, as DNA: TGTGCCAGCAGCTTAGTGTACAGGGCCTACGAGCAGTACTTC. Translated, it gives CASSLVYRAYEQYF. Filled out from reference TRBV7-2 and TRBJ2-7, the complete variable domain reads GAGVSQSPSNKVTEKGKDVELRCDPISGHTALYWYRQSLGQGLEFLIYFQGNSAPDKSGLPSDRFSAERTGGSVSTLTIQRTQQEDSAVYLCASSLVYRAYEQYFGPGTRLTVT.

Of note for this clonotype: One end of the junction does not line up with germline, which may come from a read error. V is TRBV4-1 and J is TRBJ1-6; 10 bases fit TRBD1. The germline gives CDR1 MGHRA, CDR2 YSYEKL. This CDR3 has 16 amino acids. As DNA, the CDR3 is TGCGCCAGCAGCCATGAACCGGGACAGGGGAATTCACCCCCCCACTTT. It is translated as CASSHEPGQGNSPPHF.

In this sample, this clonotype turned up once. This sequence joins TRBV12-3 or TRBV12-4 and TRBJ2-3; tentative D call: TRBD1 (5 bases). Trimming removed 1 base at V and 1 base at J, with 21 bases between. The CDR3 totals 19 residues. The CDR3 region has the DNA TGTGCCAGCAGTTTAGGGCGACAGCAGGGCCGTTTTGGCACAGATACGCAGTATTTT. Translation: CASSLGRQQGRFGTDTQYF.

This chain uses TRBV7-2 with TRBJ1-1; tentatively, D is TRBD1 (5 bases). Germline CDR1 reads SGHTA; CDR2 reads FQGNSA. The ends were cut back, 5 bases at V and 6 bases at J, with 22 bases in the middle. CDR3 size: 16 residues. CDR3 loop: CASSPAGWGLGAEAFF. The CDR3 coding sequence is TGTGCCAGCAGCCCGGCAGGGTGGGGGTTAGGTGCTGAAGCTTTCTTT.

V and J are TRBV15 and TRBJ2-5, with D perhaps TRBD1 (6 bases). Trimming took 0 bases from V and 1 from J, leaving 12 bases between them. CDR3 length: 16 amino acids. In germline, CDR1 is LNHNV, CDR2 YYDKDF (reference sequence). This CDR3 is CATSRESQGFQETQYF. As DNA, the CDR3 is TGTGCCACCAGCAGAGAATCTCAGGGGTTCCAAGAGACCCAGTACTTC.

The chain uses TRBV4-1 and TRBJ1-1; D ambiguous. This CDR3 has 16 residues. Trimming removed 4 bases from V and 2 bases from J, with 17 bases in between. Germline loops: CDR1 MGHRA, CDR2 YSYEKL. The CDR3 loop reads CASSRKVAGKNTEAFF. CDR3 sequence (DNA): TGCGCCAGCAGCCGTAAAGTGGCAGGCAAAAACACTGAAGCTTTCTTT.

This chain joins TRBV27 and TRBJ2-7; 8 bases map to TRBD2. Germline CDR1 and CDR2: MNHEY and SMNVEV (reference sequence). There are 16 residues in the CDR3. V shed 0 bases and J 4 bases; nucleotides not matched to a gene: 8. As DNA, the CDR3 is TGTGCCAGCAGTTTATCGGGGCGGGGGGAGAAATACGAGCAGTACTTC. Its translation: CASSLSGRGEKYEQYF.

This clonotype occurred a few times. This chain links TRBV4-3 with TRBJ1-1; D unclear. The CDR3 has 16 amino acids. V lost 0 bases to trimming and J lost 3 bases, with 14 bases between them. Germline assignment: CDR1 LGHNA and CDR2 YSLEER. CDR3 coding DNA: TGCGCCAGCAGCCAAGATATAGCACCCTGGTACACTGAAGCTTTCTTT. Translating gives CASSQDIAPWYTEAFF.

To note about this clonotype: The junction and the germline gene differ at one end; a read error may be behind it. The genes are TRBV4-2 and TRBJ1-5; D is perhaps TRBD1 (5 bases). The CDR3 extends over 17 amino acids. Per the germline V gene, CDR1 is LGHNA and CDR2 is YNFKEQ. CDR3 sequence: CASNQESGRVDNQPQHF. In nucleotides, the CDR3 is TGTGCCAGCAACCAAGAGTCCGGCAGGGTTGACAATCAGCCCCAGCATTTT.

On this clonotype itself: A junction end diverges from the germline sequence, so it may reflect a read error. V usage is TRBV7-2 and J usage is TRBJ1-6, with 9 positions matching TRBD1. Germline values: CDR1 SGHTA, CDR2 FQGNSA. This CDR3 region has 15 residues. The CDR3 nucleotides read TGTGCCGGCAGCTCAACCACGGACAGGGGTTCACCCCTCCACTTT. Amino acid sequence: CAGSSTTDRGSPLHF.

V gene TRBV12-3 or TRBV12-4 combines with J gene TRBJ2-2, with TRBD1 as a possible D gene (7 bases). V was pared by 6 bases and J by 7 bases, with 18 bases between. This CDR3 spans 15 amino acids. CDR3 nucleotide sequence: TGTGCCAGCAGCCTGAGGAGGGGGCTGGGCGGGGAGCTGTTTTTT. This sequence encodes CASSLRRGLGGELFF.

This clonotype has only a few counts. DNA of the CDR3: TGCAGTGCTAGGCCCACGAATAACTACGAGCAGTACTTC. As protein: CSARPTNNYEQYF. V usage is TRBV20-1 and J usage is TRBJ2-7; D call uncertain. The CDR3 is made up of 13 amino acids. Germline lookup yields CDR1 DFQATT and CDR2 SNEGSKA (reference sequence). The V and J ends lost 3 bases and 3 bases respectively, with 12 bases between them.

The chain employs TRBV12-3 or TRBV12-4 and TRBJ2-5; unclear D gene. The CDR3 covers 13 residues. Trimming took 2 bases from V and 11 from J, leaving 15 bases between them. CDR3 amino acids: CASSLYGENKQYF. CDR3 in DNA: TGTGCCAGCAGTTTATATGGGGAAAATAAGCAGTACTTC.

CDR3 residues: CASSSQARSTDTQYF. The CDR3 coding sequence is TGTGCCAGCAGCTCACAGGCGCGGAGCACAGATACGCAGTATTTT. The rearrangement links TRBV12-3 or TRBV12-4 to TRBJ2-3, with D possibly being TRBD1 (5 bases). V was trimmed by 6 bases and J by 0 bases, leaving 13 bases between them. The CDR3 extends over 15 amino acids.

About this clonotype: A much larger clone differs from this one at a single base, so this may be a read error. This chain joins TRBV12-3 or TRBV12-4 and TRBJ1-6; 7 bases are a match to TRBD1. The CDR3 length is 15 residues. CDR3 in amino acids: CASSPTTGNNSPPHF. The CDR3 DNA follows: TGTGCCAGCAGTCCAACGACAGGGAACAATTCACCCCCCCACTTT.